This T cell receptor (beta chain) was sequenced in a study of spatial heterogeneity in lung cancer. At the level of the study: Compared with alpha-chain sequences, beta-chain sequences were consistently detected in greater numbers. The study observed each unique TCR and UMI combination more than ten times on average in raw reads.

Time point here: blood at routine non-recurrence follow-up after resection. Whole RNA, isolated from tumor, nontumor lung or frozen PBMC, was sequenced without prior sorting. Germline V gene sequence: CDR1 DFQATT, CDR2 SNEGSKA (reference sequence). V was trimmed by 5 bases and J by 4 bases, leaving 18 bases between them. The CDR3 has 15 residues. A note on this clonotype: The target antigen is unknown.

Each CDR3 protein gets one entry after TCRdb re-called the 5' RACE reads with MiXCR. The profile shows tens of thousands of distinct CDR3 sequences, roughly 19% of them singletons. Study outcomes and limitations: Ubiquitous expanded tumor TCRs were observed in blood more at resection than follow-up.

The TCR was taken from a male donor with early-stage non-small cell lung cancer. The chain links TRBV20-1 to TRBJ2-1; the D gene is possibly TRBD1 (5 bases). The source material was PBMCs, sampled at follow-up. The CDR3 spells CSAPWMGQSYNEQFF. CDR3 nucleotides: TGCAGTGCTCCTTGGATGGGGCAGTCATACAATGAGCAGTTCTTC.